This TCR beta chain was sequenced for a study of T-cell reconstitution after alpha-beta-depleted transplantation in children. For TCRbeta, the library was prepared with unique molecular identifiers. Each CDR3 protein gets one entry after TCRdb re-called the PCR reads with MiXCR. The repertoire has 200,000 to 300,000 distinct CDR3 sequences, about 12% of them found once; the top ten carry around 2.5%. The length of the CDR3 is 12 residues. From germline, CDR1 is SGHVS and CDR2 FNYEAQ. This clonotype was counted at least ten times. The chain combines TRBV7-6 with TRBJ2-7, with 9 nucleotides matching TRBD2. The source was PBMCs from the stem cell graft donor, collected from the stem cell graft. The receptor comes from a human donor who donated a stem cell graft to a child with acute lymphoblastic leukemia. CDR3 DNA: TGTGCTGTAGCGGGAGTGGATTACGAGCAGTACTTC. This encodes CAVAGVDYEQYF.